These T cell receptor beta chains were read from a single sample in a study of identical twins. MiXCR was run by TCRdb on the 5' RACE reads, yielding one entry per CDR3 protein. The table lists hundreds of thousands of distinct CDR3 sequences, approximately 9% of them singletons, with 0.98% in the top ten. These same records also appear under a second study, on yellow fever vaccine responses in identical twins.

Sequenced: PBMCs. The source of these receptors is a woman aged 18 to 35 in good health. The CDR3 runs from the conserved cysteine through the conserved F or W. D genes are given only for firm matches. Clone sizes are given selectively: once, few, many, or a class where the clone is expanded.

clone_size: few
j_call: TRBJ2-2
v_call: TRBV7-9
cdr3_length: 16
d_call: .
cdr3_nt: TGTGCCAGCAGCTCATCCCGGGACCTCGATAGGGGGGAGCTGTTTTTT
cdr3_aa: CASSSSRDLDRGELFF

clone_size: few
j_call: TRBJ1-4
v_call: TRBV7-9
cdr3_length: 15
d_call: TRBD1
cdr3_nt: TGTGCCAGCAGCTTACGACAGGGGCAGGGGGAAAAACTGTTTTTT
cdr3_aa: CASSLRQGQGEKLFF

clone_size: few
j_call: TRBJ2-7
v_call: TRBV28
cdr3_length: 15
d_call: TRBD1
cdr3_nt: TGTGCCAGCAGTTTCGGACAGGGGATATTCTACGAGCAGTACTTC
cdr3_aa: CASSFGQGIFYEQYF

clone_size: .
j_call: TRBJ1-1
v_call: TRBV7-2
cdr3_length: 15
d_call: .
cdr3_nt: TGTGCCAGCAGCTTAGACAACAATTTGAACACTGAAGCTTTCTTT
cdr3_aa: CASSLDNNLNTEAFF

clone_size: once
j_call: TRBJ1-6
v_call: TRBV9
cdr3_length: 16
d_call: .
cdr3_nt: TGTGCCAGCAGCGAGGGGCCCGGCAGTTATAATTCACCCCTCCACTTT
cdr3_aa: CASSEGPGSYNSPLHF

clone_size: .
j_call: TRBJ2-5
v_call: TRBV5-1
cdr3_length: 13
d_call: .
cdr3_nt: TGCGCCAGCAGCTTGGGCTGGGGAGAGACCCAGTACTTC
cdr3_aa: CASSLGWGETQYF

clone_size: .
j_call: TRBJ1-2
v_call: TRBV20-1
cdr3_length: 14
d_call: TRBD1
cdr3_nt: TGCAGTGCTAGCCCCGTTCACGACAGGGGTGGCTACACCTTC
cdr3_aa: CSASPVHDRGGYTF

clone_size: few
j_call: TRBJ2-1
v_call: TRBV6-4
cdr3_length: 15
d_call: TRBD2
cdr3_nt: TGTGCCAGCAAAAAAGCGGGGGAATCCTACAATGAGCAGTTCTTC
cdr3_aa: CASKKAGESYNEQFF

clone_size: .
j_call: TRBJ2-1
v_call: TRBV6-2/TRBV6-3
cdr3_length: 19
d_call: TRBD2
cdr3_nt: TGTGCCAGCAGTTACCTCCTTAAGACTAGCGGGAACCCTTCCAATGAGCAGTTCTTC
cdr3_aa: CASSYLLKTSGNPSNEQFF

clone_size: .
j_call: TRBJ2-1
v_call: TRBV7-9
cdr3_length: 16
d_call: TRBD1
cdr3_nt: TGTGCCAGCAGCCCCAGACAGGGCGCCTCGCTAGATGAGCAGTTCTTC
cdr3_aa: CASSPRQGASLDEQFF

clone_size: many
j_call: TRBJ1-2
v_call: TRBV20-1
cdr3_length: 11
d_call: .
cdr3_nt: TGCAGTGCCGGAGGGGACAACTTCTACACCTTC
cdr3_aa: CSAGGDNFYTF

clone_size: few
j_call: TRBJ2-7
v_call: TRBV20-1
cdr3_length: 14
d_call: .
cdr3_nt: TGCAGTGCTCATGACCGAACCGGTACCTACGAGCAGTACTTC
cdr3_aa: CSAHDRTGTYEQYF

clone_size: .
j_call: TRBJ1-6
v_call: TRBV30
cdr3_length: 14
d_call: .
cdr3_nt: TGTGCCTGGAGTGTAAACCCGGGGCATATAACCCTCCACTTT
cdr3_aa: CAWSVNPGHITLHF

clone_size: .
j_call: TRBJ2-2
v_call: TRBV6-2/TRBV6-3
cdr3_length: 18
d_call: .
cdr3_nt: TGTGCCAGCCGGTCCTACTCTCCCGCCGGGACATACATCGGGGAGCTGTTTTTT
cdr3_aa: CASRSYSPAGTYIGELFF

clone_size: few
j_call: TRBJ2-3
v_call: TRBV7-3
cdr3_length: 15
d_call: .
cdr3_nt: TGTGCCAGCAGCTTACGTGGGGGCGCGGCAGATACGCAGTATTTT
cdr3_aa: CASSLRGGAADTQYF

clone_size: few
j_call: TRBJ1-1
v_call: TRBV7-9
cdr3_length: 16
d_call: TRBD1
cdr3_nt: TGTGCCAGCAGCTCAGGACTGTCGACAGGGGAAACTGAAGCTTTCTTT
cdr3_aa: CASSSGLSTGETEAFF

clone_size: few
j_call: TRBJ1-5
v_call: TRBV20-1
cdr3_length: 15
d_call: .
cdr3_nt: TGCAGTGCTAGAGATCCATCGGGGGGCAATCAGCCCCAGCATTTT
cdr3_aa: CSARDPSGGNQPQHF